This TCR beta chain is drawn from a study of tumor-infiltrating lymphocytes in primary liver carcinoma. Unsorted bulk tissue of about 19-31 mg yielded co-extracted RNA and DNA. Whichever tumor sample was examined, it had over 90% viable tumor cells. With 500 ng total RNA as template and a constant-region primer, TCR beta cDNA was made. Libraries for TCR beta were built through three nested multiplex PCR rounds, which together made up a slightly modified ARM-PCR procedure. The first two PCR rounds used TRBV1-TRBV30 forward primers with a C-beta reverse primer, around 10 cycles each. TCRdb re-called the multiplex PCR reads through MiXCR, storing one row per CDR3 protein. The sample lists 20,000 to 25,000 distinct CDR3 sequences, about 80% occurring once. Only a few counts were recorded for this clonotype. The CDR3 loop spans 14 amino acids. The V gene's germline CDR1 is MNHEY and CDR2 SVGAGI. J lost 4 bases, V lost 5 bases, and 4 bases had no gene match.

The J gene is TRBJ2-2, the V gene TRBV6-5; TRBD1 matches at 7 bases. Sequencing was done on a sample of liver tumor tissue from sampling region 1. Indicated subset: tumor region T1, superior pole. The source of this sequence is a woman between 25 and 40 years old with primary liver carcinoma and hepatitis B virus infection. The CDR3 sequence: CASSPTGFTGELFF. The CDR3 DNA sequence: TGTGCCAGCAGTCCGACAGGGTTCACCGGGGAGCTGTTTTTT.